These 12 T cell receptor beta chains were sequenced from one sample in a study of breast tumors, draining lymph nodes, adjacent tissues. TCRdb reprocessed the multiplex PCR reads with MiXCR, giving one entry per CDR3 protein. The sample has approximately 88,000 distinct CDR3 sequences, approximately 29% seen once. Axillary draining lymph nodes of breast cancer patients supplied the node samples. Sequenced sample: axillary lymph node tissue. These receptor sequences come from a female donor with breast cancer. Some clones in this sample may be carry-over from other donors' samples.

The rearrangement joins TRBV19 to TRBJ1-2; D not resolved. The V gene's germline CDR1 is LNHDA and CDR2 SQIVND (reference sequence). This CDR3 has 18 residues. Trimming removed 2 bases from V and 1 base from J, with 20 bases in between. The CDR3 DNA reads as TGTGCCAGTAGTATACTCGGCAGTCCCAGCTTTCTTAACTATGGCTACACCTTC. This encodes CASSILGSPSFLNYGYTF.

Many counts were recorded for this clonotype. The chain carries TRBV7-6 and TRBJ2-5, with D perhaps TRBD2 (7 bases). Germline CDR1 is SGHVS and CDR2 is FNYEAQ. The length of the CDR3 is 15 residues. Trimming left V 1 base short and J 4 bases short, with 13 bases between. This CDR3 reads CASSLGGGVGETQYF. For the CDR3, the DNA is TGTGCCAGCAGCTTAGGCGGGGGCGTGGGAGAGACCCAGTACTTC. Variable domain in full (rest from reference TRBV7-6 and TRBJ2-5): GAGVSQSPRYKVTKRGQDVALRCDPISGHVSLYWYRQALGQGPEFLTYFNYEAQQDKSGLPNDRFSAERPEGSISTLTIQRTEQRDSAMYRCASSLGGGVGETQYFGPGTRLLVL.

This clonotype was found many times. Its ends do not fully match the called genes, so a read error is possible. The rearrangement uses TRBV2 and TRBJ1-2; tentatively, D is TRBD1 (6 bases). CDR1 is SNHLY and CDR2 is FYNNEI in the germline V gene. This CDR3 is 12 amino acids long. CDR3 nucleotides: TGTGCCGGCAGGGGAGAATACTATGGCTACACCTTC. Protein: CAGRGEYYGYTF.

There are a few counts of this clonotype. The V gene is TRBV27, the J gene TRBJ2-1; 12 nucleotides line up with TRBD2. The germline gives CDR1 MNHEY, CDR2 SMNVEV (reference sequence). The CDR3 consists of 16 residues. The trim removed 5 bases at V and 2 bases at J, leaving 4 bases unmatched. The CDR3: CASSPSGRDPYNEQFF. DNA of the CDR3: TGTGCCAGCAGTCCTAGCGGGAGGGACCCCTACAATGAGCAGTTCTTC.

This clonotype was observed many times. The genes are TRBV7-6 and TRBJ1-5, with TRBD1 as a possible D gene (5 bases). The length of the CDR3 is 15 residues. Trimming left V 3 bases short and J 3 bases short, with 12 bases between. Germline V lookup: CDR1 SGHVS, CDR2 FNYEAQ. The CDR3 DNA follows: TGTGCCAGCAGCTTGAACACAGGAATCAATCAGCCCCAGCATTTT. It is translated as CASSLNTGINQPQHF.

This clonotype was detected only a few times. Just one base apart from a much larger clone, this may be a read error. The genes are TRBV5-8 and TRBJ2-7, with D perhaps matching TRBD2 (6 bases). The germline V gene has CDR1 SGHTS and CDR2 YDEGEE. V was trimmed by 3 bases and J by 5 bases, leaving 12 bases between them. The CDR3 contains 13 residues. CDR3: CASSWRDPHEQYF. The CDR3 DNA sequence: TGTGCCAGCAGCTGGAGGGACCCACACGAGCAGTACTTC.

The chain has TRBV20-1 and TRBJ1-2; possibly TRBD1 for D (6 bases). The CDR3 contains 14 residues. The germline V gene encodes CDR1 DFQATT and CDR2 SNEGSKA (reference sequence). Trimming shortened V by 3 bases and J by 7 bases, and 18 bases separated the two germline ends. The CDR3 is CSARAPGAAGGYTF. The CDR3 DNA is TGCAGTGCTAGGGCCCCGGGGGCCGCTGGTGGCTACACCTTC.

There are many counts of this clonotype. The rearrangement joins TRBV6-2 or TRBV6-3 to TRBJ2-7; D call uncertain. CDR3 length: 12 residues. Trimming took off 5 bases at V and 5 bases at J, with 10 bases between the two ends. From germline, CDR1 is MNHEY and CDR2 SVGEGT. The CDR3 region is CASSHPTDEQYF. The CDR3, as DNA: TGTGCCAGCAGTCACCCCACCGACGAGCAGTACTTC.

The table lists this clonotype with many counts. This rearrangement joins TRBV4-3 to TRBJ2-7, with D uncertain. The CDR3 has 13 amino acids. Deletions cut 0 bases from V and 4 bases from J, with 7 bases between. Germline V lookup: CDR1 LGHNA, CDR2 YSLEER. The CDR3 loop reads CASSQDRPYEQYF. The DNA for the CDR3 is TGCGCCAGCAGCCAAGACAGGCCATACGAGCAGTACTTC.

The V and J genes are TRBV18 and TRBJ1-6; 10 nucleotides align to TRBD1. Germline V lookup: CDR1 KGHSH, CDR2 LQKENI. CDR3 size: 12 residues. The V and J ends lost 6 bases and 13 bases, in that order; junction bases with no gene match: 3. CDR3 DNA: TGTGCCAGCTCGGTGACAGGGGGCCCCCTCCACTTT. Translating gives CASSVTGGPLHF.

This clonotype has more than one count but fewer than ten. This may come from a read error, since a much larger clone is one base off. The gene calls are TRBV6-2 or TRBV6-3 and TRBJ2-7, with 10 positions matching TRBD1. V shed 7 bases and J 4 bases; nucleotides not matched to a gene: 10. Germline V CDR1 and CDR2: MNHEY, SVGEGT. The CDR3 contains 15 residues. CDR3 in amino acids: CASTLGQGRGYEQYF. The CDR3 region has the DNA TGTGCCAGCACCCTGGGACAGGGGAGGGGATACGAGCAGTACTTC.

The chain couples TRBV29-1 to TRBJ2-7, with 12 bases that match TRBD2. CDR1 and CDR2 from the germline V gene are SQVTM and ANQGSEA. This CDR3 contains 14 residues. The V gene end was trimmed by 5 bases and the J gene end by 6 bases; junction bases not matched to a gene: 8. The CDR3 region is CSVFGLAGQCEQYF. CDR3 nucleotides: TGCAGCGTTTTCGGACTAGCGGGACAGTGCGAGCAGTACTTC.